Below, 14 T cell receptor beta chains from the same sample are listed, as sequenced in a study of control samples from healthy donors and cancer patients. Sequencing used immunoSEQ multiplex PCR; TCRdb keeps in-frame clones, though not all of them. The repertoire includes 60,000 to 75,000 clones, roughly 84% of them detected once, and approximately 30% sits in the top ten. The sequenced sample was blood. These receptor sequences come from a man aged 50 or older in good health.

V usage is TRBV14 and J usage is TRBJ1-1, with a weak D call TRBD1 (5 bases). The CDR3 totals 15 residues. Germline assignment: CDR1 SGHDN and CDR2 FVKESK. The V end lost 4 bases, the J end lost 1 base, and 13 bases lay between the germline ends. The DNA for the CDR3 is TGTGCCAGCAGCCCGTGGACGGGGCAGAACACTGAAGCTTTCTTT. It translates to CASSPWTGQNTEAFF.

In DNA form, the CDR3 reads TGTGCCAGCAGCCACGACAGCCTCTATGGCTACACCTTC. Protein sequence: CASSHDSLYGYTF. The chain uses TRBV28 and TRBJ1-2, with a tentative D call TRBD1 (5 bases). The CDR3 runs to 13 residues. V lost 6 bases to trimming and J lost 4 bases, with 12 bases between them. Germline lookup yields CDR1 MDHEN and CDR2 SYDVKM.

The chain has TRBV14 and TRBJ1-1; perhaps TRBD1 as D (6 bases). Germline loops: CDR1 SGHDN, CDR2 FVKESK. V lost 2 bases and J 4 bases, leaving 11 bases between the germline ends. CDR3 length equals 14 residues. The CDR3 loop reads CASSQRRGGTEAFF. Written as DNA, the CDR3 is TGTGCCAGCAGCCAAAGGAGGGGGGGCACTGAAGCTTTCTTT.

The gene calls are TRBV2 and TRBJ1-4, with D possibly TRBD1 on 6 matching bases. Germline V CDR1 and CDR2: SNHLY, FYNNEI. Trimming pared 6 bases from V and 15 bases from J, leaving 14 bases between. This CDR3 comprises 11 residues. This CDR3 is CASSYSDSMFF. The CDR3, as DNA: TGTGCCAGCAGCTACTCGGACAGTATGTTTTTT.

The chain recombines TRBV6-2 or TRBV6-3 with TRBJ2-7; weak D call: TRBD1 (6 bases). V lost 6 bases and J lost 0, with 21 bases in between. CDR1 and CDR2 (germline): MNHEY, SVGEGT. The CDR3 consists of 17 residues. CDR3 nucleotides: TGTGCCAGCAGCCGAACGGGCAGGGGACCTAGCTCCTACGAGCAGTACTTC. It codes for CASSRTGRGPSSYEQYF.

The genes are TRBV7-9 and TRBJ1-2; TRBD1 is a possible D gene (6 bases). This CDR3 is 16 amino acids long. V was trimmed by 4 bases and J by 8 bases, leaving 23 bases between them. CDR1 is SEHNR, CDR2 FQNEAQ, per germline (reference sequence). CDR3 amino acids: CASSSRPPGRGRGYTF. In DNA, the CDR3 is TGTGCCAGCAGCTCACGCCCCCCGGGCAGGGGCCGGGGCTACACCTTC.

The gene calls are TRBV25-1 and TRBJ1-2; TRBD1 matches 7 bases. The junction had 7 bases not matched to a gene; V was cut back by 8 bases and J by 4 bases. Germline V lookup: CDR1 MGHDK, CDR2 SYGVNS. The CDR3 spans 13 residues. The CDR3 is CASFGGTAYGYTF. DNA for the CDR3: TGTGCCAGCTTCGGGGGGACAGCCTATGGCTACACCTTC.

The chain has TRBV9 and TRBJ1-6, with a weak D call TRBD1 (5 bases). Germline CDR1 reads SGDLS; CDR2 reads YYNGEE. V was pared by 3 bases and J by 0 bases, with 13 bases between. The CDR3 consists of 17 residues. CDR3: CASSAPGGSSYNSPLHF. For the CDR3, the DNA is TGTGCCAGCAGCGCCCCTGGGGGGAGCTCCTATAATTCACCCCTCCACTTT.

The chain is built from TRBV6-1 and TRBJ2-7; D may be TRBD2 (5 bases). V lost 2 bases and J 6 bases, leaving 14 bases between the germline ends. This CDR3 region has 14 residues. CDR1 MNHNS and CDR2 SASEGT come from the germline V gene. DNA for the CDR3: TGTGCCAGCAGTGAAATAACGGGAAGAATCGAGCAGTACTTC. Protein product: CASSEITGRIEQYF.

The V gene is TRBV5-6, the J gene TRBJ1-2, with 12 bases that match TRBD1. Germline trimming cut 2 bases from V and 7 bases from J; bases unmatched to any gene: 3. CDR3 length equals 14 residues. Germline values: CDR1 SGHDT, CDR2 YYEEEE. CDR3 region: CASSLGTGGAGYTF. CDR3 nucleotides: TGTGCCAGCAGCTTAGGGACAGGGGGCGCTGGCTACACCTTC.

The table lists this clone with a count of one. The rearrangement uses TRBV30 and TRBJ1-4; 9 bases map to TRBD1. This CDR3 has 14 residues. The J segment lost 7 bases and the V segment lost 1 base, leaving 4 bases of the junction unmatched. Germline V gene lookup returns CDR1 GTSNPN and CDR2 SVGIG (reference sequence). This CDR3 is CAWSGTGDAEKLFF. The DNA for the CDR3 is TGTGCCTGGAGTGGGACAGGGGACGCTGAAAAACTGTTTTTT.

The chain uses TRBV7-2 and TRBJ2-7, with D perhaps TRBD1 (5 bases). The V gene lost 7 bases and the J gene lost 0 bases, with 13 bases spanning the gap. This CDR3 has 14 residues. Germline V lookup: CDR1 SGHTA, CDR2 FQGNSA. The CDR3 DNA is TGTGCCAGCACCGCGACAGCAGCCTCCTACGAGCAGTACTTC. Protein sequence: CASTATAASYEQYF.

J is TRBJ1-3 and V is TRBV5-4; TRBD1 matches at 11 bases. Germline V CDR1 and CDR2: SGHNT, YYREEE (reference sequence). CDR3 length: 17 residues. The V and J ends lost 4 bases and 3 bases, in that order; junction bases with no gene match: 9. The CDR3 sequence: CASSPGQGAILGNTIYF. CDR3 in DNA: TGTGCCAGCAGCCCCGGACAGGGGGCAATTCTTGGAAACACCATATATTTT.

Comment on this clone: Germline and junction disagree at one end, which may indicate a read error. This rearrangement joins TRBV12-3 or TRBV12-4 to TRBJ1-1, with D unclear. CDR3 length: 12 residues. The CDR3 loop reads CASRLGHTGAFF. The CDR3 DNA sequence: TGTGCCAGCAGATTAGGGCACACGGGAGCTTTCTTT.